These 23 T cell receptor beta chains were sequenced from one sample in a study of blood T cell repertoires in COVID-19. Clones were sequenced by immunoSEQ multiplex PCR, and TCRdb holds only the in-frame ones, with some missing. The table records roughly 700,000 clones, 85% to 90% of them present only once. The source material was peripheral blood. The receptors here all came from a woman under 30 with acute or convalescent COVID-19.

This chain links TRBV7-2 with TRBJ1-5, with TRBD1 matching over 8 bases. Trimming cost V 4 bases and J 5 bases; bases outside gene matches: 7. In germline, CDR1 is SGHTA, CDR2 FQGNSA. The CDR3 contains 15 residues. The CDR3, as DNA: TGTGCCAGCAGCTCCGGCTCAGGGGGCCATCAGCCCCAGCATTTT. Protein product: CASSSGSGGHQPQHF.

This clone was seen once. This chain links TRBV2 with TRBJ1-5, with 8 positions matching TRBD1. V gave up 2 bases and J gave up 7 bases; unmatched junction bases: 7. CDR1 and CDR2 from the germline V gene are SNHLY and FYNNEI. The CDR3 sequence is 15 residues long. CDR3 amino acids: CASSEQGALKQPQHF. The CDR3 coding sequence is TGTGCCAGCAGTGAACAGGGGGCGCTTAAGCAGCCCCAGCATTTT.

The chain has TRBV6-5 and TRBJ1-2, with D tentatively TRBD1 (5 bases). The V end was cut by 5 bases, the J end by 6 bases, with 13 bases between. There are 13 residues in the CDR3. From germline, CDR1 is MNHEY and CDR2 SVGAGI. CDR3 nucleotide sequence: TGTGCCAGCAGTCCCGACAGCTTAGATGGCTACACCTTC. Residues: CASSPDSLDGYTF.

The rearrangement uses TRBV29-1 and TRBJ1-2; tentative D call: TRBD1 (5 bases). V shed 4 bases and J shed 4 bases, with 13 bases lying between them. Looked up from germline, CDR1 is SQVTM and CDR2 is ANQGSEA. This CDR3 has 13 amino acids. CDR3 protein: CSVGGEGGYGYTF. The DNA of the CDR3 is TGCAGCGTTGGGGGGGAGGGTGGCTATGGCTACACCTTC.

The gene calls are TRBV28 and TRBJ1-1, with no clear D. Germline V gives CDR1 MDHEN, CDR2 SYDVKM. Trimming took 2 bases from V and 6 from J, leaving 10 bases between them. CDR3 size: 13 residues. This CDR3 is CASSLGPSPEAFF. DNA for the CDR3: TGTGCCAGCAGTTTAGGGCCGAGCCCTGAAGCTTTCTTT.

The rearrangement uses TRBV27 and TRBJ1-5; D unclear. V was shortened by 0 bases and J by 11 bases, with 11 bases between the two germline ends. Germline values: CDR1 MNHEY, CDR2 SMNVEV (reference sequence). The CDR3 is 13 residues long. The CDR3 bases are TGTGCCAGCAGTTTATCCCCACTCCTATCCCAGCATTTT. It yields the protein CASSLSPLLSQHF.

The genes are TRBV3-1 (or the pseudogene TRBV3-2) and TRBJ1-2, with D possibly TRBD1 on 6 matching bases. The V gene lost 5 bases and the J gene lost 6 bases, with 19 bases spanning the gap. Germline V gene data show CDR1 as LGHDT and CDR2 as YNNKEL (reference sequence). CDR3 length equals 15 residues. The DNA for the CDR3 is TGTGCCAGCAGCATTACCTTACTACAGGGTAATGGCTACACCTTC. Its protein product is CASSITLLQGNGYTF.

This chain uses TRBV5-6 with TRBJ1-2; D remains unclear. CDR1 and CDR2 from the germline V gene are SGHDT and YYEEEE. This CDR3 spans 17 amino acids. The ends were cut back, 2 bases at V and 0 bases at J, with 17 bases in the middle. As DNA, the CDR3 is TGTGCCAGCAGCTTTCTAGACGGCACCTTCACTAACTATGGCTACACCTTC. Amino acids: CASSFLDGTFTNYGYTF. The variable domain in full, with the rest retrieved from reference TRBV5-6 and TRBJ1-2, is DAGVTQSPTHLIKTRGQQVTLRCSPKSGHDTVSWYQQALGQGPQFIFQYYEEEERQRGNFPDRFSGHQFPNYSSELNVNALLLGDSALYLCASSFLDGTFTNYGYTFGSGTRLTVV.

V and J are TRBV18 and TRBJ1-5; D possibly corresponds to TRBD1 (6 bases). The CDR3 covers 14 residues. V dropped 2 bases and J dropped 9 bases, with 14 bases sitting between them. CDR1 and CDR2 (germline): KGHSH, LQKENI. The CDR3 is CASSPRDTHGPQHF. The CDR3 nucleotides are TGTGCCAGCTCACCAAGGGACACCCACGGGCCCCAGCATTTT.

The chain uses TRBV7-2 and TRBJ1-2, with D perhaps matching TRBD1 (6 bases). The V end lost 6 bases, the J end lost 4 bases, and 18 bases lay between the germline ends. CDR3 length equals 15 residues. The germline gives CDR1 SGHTA, CDR2 FQGNSA. CDR3 in amino acids: CASRKDGGRVYGYTF. In DNA, the CDR3 is TGTGCCAGCAGGAAAGACGGGGGGCGGGTCTATGGCTACACCTTC.

The gene calls are TRBV14 and TRBJ1-1; 9 nucleotides line up with TRBD1. Germline V gives CDR1 SGHDN, CDR2 FVKESK. The CDR3 is 12 amino acids. V lost 3 bases and J lost 8; bases outside the gene matches: 1. The CDR3 nucleotides are TGTGCCAGCAGCCATACAGGGGGCGAAGCTTTCTTT. Residues: CASSHTGGEAFF. The full variable domain, rest sourced from reference TRBV14 and TRBJ1-1, is EAGVTQFPSHSVIEKGQTVTLRCDPISGHDNLYWYRRVMGKEIKFLLHFVKESKQDESGMPNNRFLAERTGGTYSTLKVQPAELEDSGVYFCASSHTGGEAFFGQGTRLTVV.

The rearrangement joins TRBV24-1 to TRBJ1-1; 11 nucleotides align to TRBD1. This CDR3 is built from 16 residues. Trimming took 1 base from V and 10 from J; bases not matched to a gene: 10. From germline, CDR1 is KGHDR and CDR2 SFDVKD. The CDR3: CATSDLPLGQGARAFF. The CDR3 DNA reads TGTGCCACCAGTGATTTACCCCTTGGACAGGGGGCAAGAGCTTTCTTT.

The rearrangement links TRBV27 to TRBJ1-2; TRBD1 is a possible D gene (6 bases). Trimming pared 4 bases from V and 8 bases from J, leaving 17 bases between. Germline assignment: CDR1 MNHEY and CDR2 SMNVEV (reference sequence). The CDR3 has 14 amino acids. The CDR3 DNA reads as TGTGCCAGCAGTTACACAGGGACCCAAGTGGGCTACACCTTC. The encoded protein is CASSYTGTQVGYTF.

V usage is TRBV15 and J usage is TRBJ1-2; 10 bases fit TRBD1. Unmatched junction bases numbered 5, after V lost 3 bases and J lost 4 bases. The CDR3 is made up of 15 amino acids. The germline V gene encodes CDR1 LNHNV and CDR2 YYDKDF (reference sequence). The CDR3 coding sequence is TGTGCCACCAGCAGGAAGGGACAGGGGATCTATGGCTACACCTTC. It codes for CATSRKGQGIYGYTF. Full variable domain (rest looked up from reference TRBV15 and TRBJ1-2): DAMVIQNPRYQVTQFGKPVTLSCSQTLNHNVMYWYQQKSSQAPKLLFHYYDKDFNNEADTPDNFQSRRPNTSFCFLDIRSPGLGDTAMYLCATSRKGQGIYGYTFGSGTRLTVV.

This chain uses TRBV10-3 with TRBJ1-4; maybe TRBD1 (6 bases). Germline values: CDR1 ENHRY, CDR2 SYGVKD. This CDR3 comprises 15 residues. Trimming took off 1 base at V and 5 bases at J, with 11 bases between the two ends. The CDR3 DNA reads TGTGCCATCAGTGAGTATGGACAGACGAATGAAAAACTGTTTTTT. As protein: CAISEYGQTNEKLFF.

This clone was observed a few times. This chain joins TRBV6-2 or TRBV6-3 and TRBJ2-2, with D perhaps TRBD2 (6 bases). The CDR3 contains 17 residues. Trimming removed 6 bases at V and 12 bases at J, with 29 bases between. Germline CDR1 reads MNHEY; CDR2 reads SVGEGT. CDR3 sequence (DNA): TGTGCCAGCAGCTCGTCTATCGGGGGTACCTATTCGTTGAAGCTGTTTTTT. It specifies CASSSSIGGTYSLKLFF.

As concerns this clone: The junction and the germline gene differ at one end; a read error may be behind it. This chain uses TRBV24-1 with TRBJ1-1, with 12 bases that match TRBD1. This CDR3 has 14 residues. The V gene's germline CDR1 is KGHDR and CDR2 SFDVKD. The CDR3 DNA follows: TGTGCCACCAGTGGCCCGAAGGGACAGGGGGCGTGGGACTTT. It specifies CATSGPKGQGAWDF.

The chain is built from TRBV10-3 and TRBJ1-2; 7 nucleotides align to TRBD1. Germline V gene lookup returns CDR1 ENHRY and CDR2 SYGVKD. The CDR3 spans 14 residues. J was trimmed by 2 bases and V by 2 bases; bases with no gene match: 2. CDR3 nucleotide sequence: TGTGCCATCAGTGAGCAACAGGGGAACTATGGCTACACCTTC. It yields the protein CAISEQQGNYGYTF.

The chain carries TRBV19 and TRBJ1-2; TRBD1 matches at 7 bases. The length of the CDR3 is 13 residues. V dropped 7 bases and J dropped 5; count of bases not matched to a gene: 7. Germline CDR1 is LNHDA and CDR2 is SQIVND (reference sequence). The CDR3 bases are TGTGCCAGTACGGACAGGAGGAAGTATGGCTACACCTTC. Translated: CASTDRRKYGYTF.

This chain joins TRBV2 and TRBJ1-1, with TRBD1 as a possible D gene (5 bases). This CDR3 has 12 residues. V was pared by 3 bases and J by 7 bases, with 9 bases between. Germline V gene sequence: CDR1 SNHLY, CDR2 FYNNEI. The CDR3 DNA is TGTGCCAGCAGTGATCAGGGAATTGAAGCTTTCTTT. Residues: CASSDQGIEAFF.

The chain recombines TRBV3-1 (or the pseudogene TRBV3-2) with TRBJ2-7; no definite D call. The CDR3 is 11 residues long. CDR1 is LGHDT and CDR2 is YNNKEL in the germline V gene (reference sequence). V lost 2 bases to trimming and J lost 5 bases, with 4 bases between them. In nucleotides, the CDR3 is TGTGCCAGCAGCCAATCCAACGAGCAGTACTTC. Translating gives CASSQSNEQYF.

The gene calls are TRBV5-1 and TRBJ2-7, with D hard to call. V lost 4 bases to trimming and J lost 7 bases, with 15 bases between them. The CDR3 totals 13 residues. Looked up from germline, CDR1 is SGHRS and CDR2 is YFSETQ. The CDR3: CASSRAWSEEQYF. CDR3 DNA: TGCGCCAGCAGCCGCGCCTGGTCTGAAGAGCAGTACTTC.

The rearrangement links TRBV2 to TRBJ2-2, with 11 bases fitting TRBD2. There are 17 residues in the CDR3. CDR1 and CDR2 from the germline V gene are SNHLY and FYNNEI. V was clipped by 10 bases and J by 2 bases; unmatched bases: 12. CDR3 DNA sequence: TGTGCCATCTCAGGGCCCCTAGCGGGGGGCAACACCGGGGAGCTGTTTTTT. The encoded protein is CAISGPLAGGNTGELFF.